There are many counts of the clone carrying this T cell receptor beta chain. MiXCR was run by TCRdb on the RT-PCR reads, yielding one entry per CDR3 protein. The sample holds about 87,000 distinct CDR3 sequences, less than 5% seen once. The data are from a study of patients and donors after allogeneic stem cell transplantation. Sequencing was carried out using blood, either unsorted or a sorted T cell fraction (not recorded which). The clonotype was recovered from a human donor who was either an allogeneic HSCT recipient or a stem cell or donor lymphocyte infusion donor (not recorded which). It is not recorded whose cells these are; they may come from a transplant donor.

The CDR3 spells CSARDRTGAQETQYF. The CDR3 DNA reads as TGCAGTGCTAGAGATCGGACAGGGGCACAAGAGACCCAGTACTTC. V is TRBV20-1 and J is TRBJ2-5, with 9 bases lining up with TRBD1. Germline V lookup: CDR1 DFQATT, CDR2 SNEGSKA (reference sequence). V was clipped by 0 bases and J by 2 bases; unmatched bases: 4. The CDR3 has 15 amino acids.